This TCR beta chain was identified during a study of cytomegalovirus exposure and HLA in healthy donors. Findings and caveats of the study: A later analysis revealed that TCR association rates differed between HLA loci, peaking at DRB1 and bottoming out at HLA-C.

This clone was counted a few times. The antigen is undetermined. The V gene end was trimmed by 4 bases and the J gene end by 4 bases; junction bases not matched to a gene: 7. There are 14 residues in the CDR3. Germline values: CDR1 SGHTS, CDR2 YDEGEE. Primers included in the PCR were 60 Vbeta and 13 Jbeta primers. Here immunoSEQ multiplex PCR was the method, and the copy in TCRdb shows in-frame clones only, minus some. This sample has 100,000 to 150,000 clones; roughly 85% occur once, and the top ten carry 20%. The origin of this receptor is a man aged 18 to 29 in good health and CMV-seropositive. Material for sequencing was PBMCs. The V gene is TRBV5-8, the J gene TRBJ2-7; 8 bases are shared with TRBD1. Here the CDR3 reads CASSTGDRFYEQYF. The CDR3 DNA follows: TGTGCCAGCAGCACCGGGGACAGGTTTTACGAGCAGTACTTC.